One and the same sample provided the 5 T cell receptor beta chains below, sequenced in a study of blood T cell repertoires in COVID-19. Clones were read by immunoSEQ multiplex PCR, and TCRdb kept only the in-frame ones, dropping some. The table lists 150,000 to 200,000 clones, roughly 90% of them singletons. Sequenced sample: peripheral blood. These receptor sequences come from a woman between 70 and 85 years old with acute or convalescent COVID-19.

V is TRBV2 and J is TRBJ2-2; perhaps TRBD2 as D (7 bases). V was clipped by 7 bases and J by 1 base, with 13 bases between them. Germline-derived CDR1 and CDR2 are SNHLY and FYNNEI. This CDR3 comprises 15 residues. The CDR3 nucleotides are TGTGCCAGCACCAAGGGGGGGCTGAACACCGGGGAGCTGTTTTTT. Translating it yields CASTKGGLNTGELFF.

This clone was detected a few times. CDR3 DNA: TGTGCCAGCAGTCCGGACAGCTATAATTCACCCCTCCACTTT. Its protein is CASSPDSYNSPLHF. This chain uses TRBV2 with TRBJ1-6, with D possibly matching TRBD1 (6 bases). The CDR3 contains 14 residues. Germline V gene lookup returns CDR1 SNHLY and CDR2 FYNNEI. Trimming pared 5 bases from V and 3 bases from J, leaving 8 bases between.

Here the CDR3 reads CASSLGSQANEKLFF. For the CDR3, the DNA is TGCGCCAGCAGCTTGGGGAGTCAAGCTAATGAAAAACTGTTTTTT. The chain carries TRBV5-1 and TRBJ1-4; the D is unclear. The CDR3 spans 15 residues. Trimming removed 0 bases from V and 3 bases from J, with 9 bases in between. CDR1 and CDR2 from the germline V gene are SGHRS and YFSETQ.

This clone appeared a single time. The CDR3 sequence is CASRQRPGQGSYEQYF. CDR3 DNA sequence: TGTGCCAGCCGACAAAGGCCGGGACAGGGTTCCTACGAGCAGTACTTC. The chain uses TRBV13 and TRBJ2-7; 9 nucleotides line up with TRBD1. In germline, CDR1 is PRHDT, CDR2 FYEKMQ (reference sequence). The V segment lost 8 bases and the J segment 1 base; nucleotides outside the gene matches: 12. The CDR3 has 16 residues.

The rearrangement joins TRBV27 to TRBJ2-7, with D possibly matching TRBD1 (5 bases). The CDR3 is made up of 15 amino acids. Trimming removed 5 bases from V and 0 bases from J, with 14 bases in between. Germline assignment: CDR1 MNHEY and CDR2 SMNVEV (reference sequence). The CDR3 loop is CASSRSPRGSYEQYF. In nucleotides, the CDR3 is TGTGCCAGCAGTCGTAGCCCTAGGGGCTCCTACGAGCAGTACTTC.